This T cell receptor (beta chain) stems from a study of cytomegalovirus exposure and HLA in healthy donors. TCRdb's copy holds only in-frame clones and misses some; the assay was immunoSEQ multiplex PCR. The sample yields approximately 150,000 clones, approximately 86% seen once. The donors were part of the validation cohort, which consisted of about 120 subjects and was separate from the first cohort of about 720 subjects. V dropped 5 bases and J dropped 7 bases, with 8 bases sitting between them. Germline CDR1 is MNHEY and CDR2 is SVGAGI. The CDR3 is 11 amino acids. The V and J genes are TRBV6-5 and TRBJ2-5; maybe TRBD2 (5 bases). Sequenced sample: PBMCs. This sequence was found in a man aged 18 to 29 in good health and CMV-seropositive. This CDR3 reads CASSRSGTQYF. The CDR3 DNA sequence: TGTGCCAGCAGTCGGAGCGGGACCCAGTACTTC.